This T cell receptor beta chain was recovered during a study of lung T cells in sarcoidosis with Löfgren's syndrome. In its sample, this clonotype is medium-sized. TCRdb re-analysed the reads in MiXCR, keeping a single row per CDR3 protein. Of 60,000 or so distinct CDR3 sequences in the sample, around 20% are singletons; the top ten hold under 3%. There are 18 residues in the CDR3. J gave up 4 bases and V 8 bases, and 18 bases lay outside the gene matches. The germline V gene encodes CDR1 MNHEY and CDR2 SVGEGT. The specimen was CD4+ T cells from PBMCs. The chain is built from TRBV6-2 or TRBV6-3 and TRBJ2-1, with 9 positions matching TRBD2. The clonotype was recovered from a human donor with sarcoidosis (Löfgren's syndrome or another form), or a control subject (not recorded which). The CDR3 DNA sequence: TGTGCCAGCGAGCGTCGTGGTAGCGGGAGCCCCGCGTACAATGAGCAGTTCTTC. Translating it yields CASERRGSGSPAYNEQFF.